Shown below are 23 T cell receptor beta chains from a single sample sequenced in a study of CD8 T cells in ankylosing spondylitis. Notes on the study in general: Fewer than ten highly homologous variants made up a TCR beta motif, and this motif appeared characteristic of ankylosing spondylitis blood.

From the 5' RACE reads, TCRdb called clonotypes with MiXCR, one entry per CDR3 protein. The table records approximately 300,000 distinct CDR3 sequences, less than 9.5% of them present only once. These receptors lack a known antigen. Material: blood, either unsorted or a sorted T cell fraction (not recorded which). The source is a male donor with ankylosing spondylitis.

The chain uses TRBV24-1 and TRBJ1-3; 11 nucleotides align to TRBD1. V lost 8 bases, J lost 0 bases, and 8 bases stayed unmatched. CDR1 is KGHDR, CDR2 SFDVKD, per germline. CDR3 length equals 17 residues. CDR3 DNA sequence: TGTGCCACCATCTCGGACAGGGGGCTCAGCTCTGGAAACACCATATATTTT. Translation gives CATISDRGLSSGNTIYF.

The chain is built from TRBV9 and TRBJ1-2, with unresolved D. V was shortened by 3 bases and J by 2 bases, with 11 bases between the two germline ends. CDR3 length: 14 amino acids. The V gene's germline CDR1 is SGDLS and CDR2 YYNGEE. CDR3 nucleotide sequence: TGTGCCAGCAGCGCCAGTGGCAGAAACTATGGCTACACCTTC. This gives the protein CASSASGRNYGYTF. Full variable domain (missing parts from reference TRBV9 and TRBJ1-2): DSGVTQTPKHLITATGQRVTLRCSPRSGDLSVYWYQQSLDQGLQFLIQYYNGEERAKGNILERFSAQQFPDLHSELNLSSLELGDSALYFCASSASGRNYGYTFGSGTRLTVV.

This clonotype showed up many times. The chain has TRBV28 and TRBJ2-5; D may be TRBD1 (6 bases). CDR1 is MDHEN, CDR2 SYDVKM, per germline. The CDR3 is 16 amino acids. Trimming removed 3 bases at V and 5 bases at J, with 19 bases between. The CDR3 region has the DNA TGTGCCAGCAGTTTGGGAGATTGGGGGCGGTTGGAGACCCAGTACTTC. As protein: CASSLGDWGRLETQYF.

The chain recombines TRBV4-1 with TRBJ2-1; TRBD2 matches 13 bases. V shed 4 bases and J 1 base; nucleotides not matched to a gene: 10. The CDR3 length is 19 residues. The V gene's germline CDR1 is MGHRA and CDR2 YSYEKL. The CDR3 DNA reads TGCGCCAGCAGCCCCTCTAGACTAGCGGGAGGAGGATCCTACAATGAGCAGTTCTTC. It encodes CASSPSRLAGGGSYNEQFF.

This clonotype has ten or more counts. The genes are TRBV24-1 and TRBJ1-2, with TRBD1 as a possible D gene (5 bases). The CDR3 totals 13 residues. Germline values: CDR1 KGHDR, CDR2 SFDVKD. Between the trimmed V and J ends, which lost 4 bases and 8 bases, there was a span of 13 bases. As DNA, the CDR3 is TGTGCCACCAGTGAAGATCCGGGACTAGGCTACACCTTC. Its translation: CATSEDPGLGYTF.

This clonotype occurred many times. A junction end diverges from the germline sequence, so it may reflect a read error. The rearrangement uses TRBV5-1 and TRBJ2-7, with a tentative D call TRBD2 (5 bases). CDR1 and CDR2 (germline): SGHRS, YFSETQ. This CDR3 spans 14 amino acids. DNA of the CDR3: TGTGCCAGCAGCATCCGGGATTCATTCTACGAGCAGTACTTC. Amino acids: CASSIRDSFYEQYF.

This clonotype has a handful of counts. The chain combines TRBV19 with TRBJ1-1; TRBD1 might be the D (6 bases). This CDR3 is 14 amino acids long. Germline CDR1 LNHDA, CDR2 SQIVND (reference sequence). Trimming removed 3 bases at V and 1 base at J, with 9 bases between. The DNA of the CDR3 is TGTGCCAGTAGTATCGGACAGACGAACACTGAAGCTTTCTTT. Its translation: CASSIGQTNTEAFF.

This clonotype was counted between two and nine times. V and J are TRBV7-9 and TRBJ2-3; D gene ambiguous. CDR1 is SEHNR, CDR2 FQNEAQ, per germline (reference sequence). CDR3 length equals 12 residues. Deletions cut 5 bases from V and 5 bases from J, with 8 bases between. The CDR3 is CASSVNLDTQYF. DNA for the CDR3: TGTGCCAGCAGCGTCAACTTAGATACGCAGTATTTT.

This clonotype was observed a handful of times. The genes are TRBV2 and TRBJ2-7, with D unclear. Germline V CDR1 and CDR2: SNHLY, FYNNEI. V dropped 1 base and J dropped 6 bases, with 16 bases sitting between them. This CDR3 spans 15 amino acids. This CDR3 is CASSEGWGSTSEQYF. CDR3 bases: TGTGCCAGCAGTGAAGGGTGGGGATCGACCTCCGAGCAGTACTTC.

V and J are TRBV20-1 and TRBJ1-4, with D perhaps TRBD1 (6 bases). Germline-derived CDR1 and CDR2 are DFQATT and SNEGSKA (reference sequence). This CDR3 comprises 14 residues. Trimming shortened V by 0 bases and J by 5 bases, and 10 bases separated the two germline ends. In nucleotides, the CDR3 is TGCAGTGCTAGAGACTCCCAGGGGAATGAAAAACTGTTTTTT. This sequence encodes CSARDSQGNEKLFF.

At least ten counts were recorded for this clonotype. The chain joins TRBV25-1 to TRBJ2-2, with 7 bases matching TRBD2. The CDR3 has 19 amino acids. The V and J ends lost 2 bases and 3 bases, in that order; junction bases with no gene match: 15. Germline V gene sequence: CDR1 MGHDK, CDR2 SYGVNS. CDR3 sequence reads: CASSENQNRGEMYTGELFF. CDR3 bases: TGTGCCAGCAGTGAAAACCAAAACCGGGGGGAGATGTACACCGGGGAGCTGTTTTTT.

This clonotype was seen more than once but under ten times. The chain has TRBV7-2 and TRBJ2-3, with TRBD1 identical over 7 bases. The CDR3 is 16 residues long. Germline V lookup: CDR1 SGHTA, CDR2 FQGNSA. The junction had 9 bases not matched to a gene; V was cut back by 6 bases and J by 0 bases. The CDR3 DNA sequence: TGTGCCAGCAGGGGACCGGGACAGAGGAGCACAGATACGCAGTATTTT. Encoded protein: CASRGPGQRSTDTQYF.

This chain links TRBV4-3 with TRBJ2-1, with 8 bases aligning to TRBD2. V lost 0 bases and J lost 6; bases outside the gene matches: 10. There are 17 residues in the CDR3. Germline V gene data show CDR1 as LGHNA and CDR2 as YSLEER. CDR3 sequence (DNA): TGCGCCAGCAGCCAAGATCTAGAGGGACTAGGCTCCAATGAGCAGTTCTTC. Protein product: CASSQDLEGLGSNEQFF.

This clonotype has at least ten counts. The CDR3, as DNA: TGTGCCAGCAGCCAAGAGACTTACACCTTC. This sequence encodes CASSQETYTF. The rearrangement joins TRBV14 to TRBJ1-2, with D uncertain. This CDR3 has 10 amino acids. V was shortened by 0 bases and J by 11 bases, with 4 bases between the two germline ends. Per the germline V gene, CDR1 is SGHDN and CDR2 is FVKESK. The full variable domain, in which reference TRBV14 and TRBJ1-2 provide the parts outside the CDR3, is EAGVTQFPSHSVIEKGQTVTLRCDPISGHDNLYWYRRVMGKEIKFLLHFVKESKQDESGMPNNRFLAERTGGTYSTLKVQPAELEDSGVYFCASSQETYTFGSGTRLTVV.

Concerning this clonotype: A clone one base away is much larger, so this may be a read error. The rearrangement links TRBV2 to TRBJ1-5; D is uncertain. The germline gives CDR1 SNHLY, CDR2 FYNNEI. This CDR3 contains 12 residues. V gave up 6 bases and J gave up 0 bases, with 3 bases separating them. The DNA for the CDR3 is TGTGCCAGCAGAATTAGCAATCAGCCCCAGCATTTT. Its protein product is CASRISNQPQHF.

This clonotype was recorded at least ten times. The chain uses TRBV29-1 and TRBJ1-4, with D possibly being TRBD1 (6 bases). CDR1 and CDR2 from the germline V gene are SQVTM and ANQGSEA. This CDR3 has 12 residues. Trimming took off 6 bases at V and 8 bases at J, with 13 bases between the two ends. CDR3 nucleotide sequence: TGCAGCGTAGTACAGGGAACGGAAAAACTGTTTTTT. It is translated as CSVVQGTEKLFF.

This chain links TRBV2 with TRBJ2-3; D may match TRBD1 or TRBD2 (6 bases each). V was shortened by 11 bases and J by 7 bases, with 19 bases between the two germline ends. The CDR3 loop spans 13 amino acids. In germline, CDR1 is SNHLY, CDR2 FYNNEI. CDR3 nucleotide sequence: TGTGCCGGAGGGGGAAATCGGGCATATACGCAGTATTTT. Translation gives CAGGGNRAYTQYF.

This clonotype was observed a handful of times. The gene calls are TRBV2 and TRBJ2-2; the D is unclear. V lost 7 bases to trimming and J lost 1 base, with 10 bases between them. The CDR3 runs to 14 residues. Germline lookup yields CDR1 SNHLY and CDR2 FYNNEI. The CDR3 sequence: CASMRTVNTGELFF. In nucleotides, the CDR3 is TGTGCCAGCATGCGGACGGTGAACACCGGGGAGCTGTTTTTT.

This clonotype occurred a few times. V is TRBV28 and J is TRBJ2-4, with TRBD1 identical over 8 bases. Germline-derived CDR1 and CDR2 are MDHEN and SYDVKM. Trimming removed 3 bases from V and 1 base from J; junction bases left unmatched: 11. This CDR3 region has 18 residues. The CDR3 loop reads CASSFVLGQGSAKNIQYF. The CDR3 nucleotides read TGTGCCAGCAGTTTTGTCCTAGGACAGGGCTCGGCCAAAAACATTCAGTACTTC.

The chain is built from TRBV4-1 and TRBJ1-2; D may be TRBD1 (6 bases). The germline gives CDR1 MGHRA, CDR2 YSYEKL. V was pared by 4 bases and J by 2 bases, with 17 bases between. The CDR3 runs 16 residues. CDR3 nucleotides: TGCGCCAGCAGCCTTGGCAGGGGCGGAATCAACTATGGCTACACCTTC. Its protein product is CASSLGRGGINYGYTF.

The chain recombines TRBV7-9 with TRBJ2-7, with 8 bases identical to TRBD1. The CDR3 extends over 14 amino acids. V was pared by 2 bases and J by 5 bases, with 5 bases of the junction left unmatched. Germline loops: CDR1 SEHNR, CDR2 FQNEAQ (reference sequence). CDR3 sequence reads: CASSLRTGYHEQYF. Here the CDR3 DNA reads TGTGCCAGCAGCTTAAGGACAGGGTATCACGAGCAGTACTTC. Full variable domain (outside the CDR3, taken from reference TRBV7-9 and TRBJ2-7): DTGVSQNPRHKITKRGQNVTFRCDPISEHNRLYWYRQTLGQGPEFLTYFQNEAQLEKSRLLSDRFSAERPKGSFSTLEIQRTEQGDSAMYLCASSLRTGYHEQYFGPGTRLTVT.

This clonotype was counted only a few times. The chain employs TRBV2 and TRBJ1-2, with no clear D. This CDR3 is 14 amino acids long. V was clipped by 6 bases and J by 8 bases, with 19 bases between them. Per germline, CDR1 SNHLY and CDR2 FYNNEI. The CDR3: CASSITFRLEGYTF. The DNA for the CDR3 is TGTGCCAGCAGCATAACCTTCCGACTGGAAGGCTACACCTTC.

The gene calls are TRBV10-3 and TRBJ1-6; 8 bases are shared with TRBD1. Germline assignment: CDR1 ENHRY and CDR2 SYGVKD. The CDR3 covers 14 residues. J gave up 7 bases and V 5 bases, and 4 bases lay outside the gene matches. The CDR3 is CAISTRGQNSPLHF. DNA of the CDR3: TGTGCCATCAGTACCAGGGGGCAAAATTCACCCCTCCACTTT.